This passage covers 20 T cell receptor beta chains from one sample sequenced in a study of technical replicates of blood from a few donors (dated by TCRdb to about 2017). The method was the immunoSEQ multiplex PCR assay. Sourced from immuneACCESS, this table was stored by TCRdb with only in-frame sequences that have V and J called. A share of the clones is absent; for the studies checked, an unresolved V gene accounts for under half, and the remainder has no known explanation. For this sample the table gives 60,000 or so clones, of which just under 90% were detected only once. Of the sample, around 5.2% falls within the top ten clones. Sequenced: PBMCs. These receptor sequences come from a human donor in good health. Some clones in this sample may be carry-over from other donors' samples.

This chain uses TRBV29-1 with TRBJ2-1; D might be TRBD1 (6 bases). The CDR3 is 13 amino acids. CDR1 is SQVTM and CDR2 is ANQGSEA in the germline V gene. Deletions cut 7 bases from V and 10 bases from J, with 20 bases between. The CDR3 DNA sequence: TGCAGCGCCGTGGGGTGGGCAGGGGACGAGCAGTTCTTC. Amino acid sequence: CSAVGWAGDEQFF.

This rearrangement joins TRBV5-4 to TRBJ1-6, with 8 bases that match TRBD1. The CDR3 has 14 amino acids. The J segment lost 15 bases and the V segment lost 3 bases, leaving 11 bases of the junction unmatched. Germline V lookup: CDR1 SGHNT, CDR2 YYREEE (reference sequence). In DNA, the CDR3 is TGTGCCAGCAGCTCTAGACCGGACAGGGAGAACCTCCACTTT. This translates into CASSSRPDRENLHF.

J is TRBJ2-7 and V is TRBV4-3; 11 bases are a match to TRBD2. Germline V gene sequence: CDR1 LGHNA, CDR2 YSLEER. The CDR3 consists of 15 residues. The J segment lost 1 base and the V segment lost 4 bases, leaving 3 bases of the junction unmatched. CDR3 bases: TGCGCCAGCAGCCGGGGGACTAGCGGTTCCTACGAGCAGTACTTC. Its translation is CASSRGTSGSYEQYF.

The V call is TRBV2, the J call TRBJ2-7; no definite D call. The CDR3 runs to 12 residues. Germline V gene lookup returns CDR1 SNHLY and CDR2 FYNNEI. The V gene lost 2 bases and the J gene lost 1 base, with 3 bases spanning the gap. CDR3 amino acids: CASSEQSYEQYF. The CDR3 bases are TGTGCCAGCAGTGAACAGTCCTACGAGCAGTACTTC. The complete variable domain, with remaining parts taken from reference TRBV2 and TRBJ2-7, reads EPEVTQTPSHQVTQMGQEVILRCVPISNHLYFYWYRQILGQKVEFLVSFYNNEISEKSEIFDDQFSVERPDGSNFTLKIRSTKLEDSAMYFCASSEQSYEQYFGPGTRLTVT.

The rearrangement joins TRBV7-9 to TRBJ1-6, with D possibly matching TRBD1 (5 bases). Looked up from germline, CDR1 is SEHNR and CDR2 is FQNEAQ (reference sequence). V lost 5 bases, J lost 0 bases, and 8 bases lay in between. This CDR3 is 15 amino acids long. The CDR3 sequence: CASSIDSSYNSPLHF. The CDR3 bases are TGTGCCAGCAGCATTGACAGCTCCTATAATTCACCCCTCCACTTT.

The chain couples TRBV5-1 to TRBJ2-1; 7 bases match TRBD2. Trimming removed 4 bases from V and 9 bases from J; junction bases left unmatched: 13. The CDR3 is 15 residues long. CDR1 is SGHRS, CDR2 YFSETQ, per germline. Written as DNA, the CDR3 is TGCGCCAGCAGCCAAGCTGGGGCTAGCGGAGGTGAGCAGTTCTTC. It specifies CASSQAGASGGEQFF. Full variable domain (rest looked up from reference TRBV5-1 and TRBJ2-1): KAGVTQTPRYLIKTRGQQVTLSCSPISGHRSVSWYQQTPGQGLQFLFEYFSETQRNKGNFPGRFSGRQFSNSRSEMNVSTLELGDSALYLCASSQAGASGGEQFFGPGTRLTVL.

This chain links TRBV28 with TRBJ1-2, with 8 bases lining up with TRBD1. CDR1 is MDHEN and CDR2 is SYDVKM in the germline V gene. J was trimmed by 5 bases and V by 6 bases; bases with no gene match: 8. The CDR3 loop spans 14 amino acids. CDR3 sequence: CASSLRDRWYGYTF. Here the CDR3 DNA reads TGTGCCAGCAGCCTAAGGGACAGGTGGTATGGCTACACCTTC.

The gene calls are TRBV11-2 and TRBJ2-5; no clear D gene. The CDR3 extends over 15 amino acids. Trimming shortened V by 3 bases and J by 4 bases, and 15 bases separated the two germline ends. Germline CDR1 is SGHAT and CDR2 is FQNNGV. CDR3 residues: CASSLGPGNGETQYF. The CDR3 DNA reads as TGTGCCAGCAGCTTGGGTCCAGGCAATGGAGAGACCCAGTACTTC.

The J gene is TRBJ2-7, the V gene TRBV27; TRBD1 agrees at 8 bases. Germline values: CDR1 MNHEY, CDR2 SMNVEV (reference sequence). This CDR3 is 15 amino acids long. V shed 3 bases, J shed 2 bases, and the junction held 6 bases outside the gene matches. Here the CDR3 reads CASSFGTGVTYEQYF. In DNA form, the CDR3 reads TGTGCCAGCAGTTTCGGGACAGGTGTTACCTACGAGCAGTACTTC.

The chain recombines TRBV5-6 with TRBJ2-5; D gene uncertain. Between the trimmed V and J ends, which lost 0 bases and 4 bases, there was a span of 7 bases. This CDR3 is built from 13 residues. Germline V gene sequence: CDR1 SGHDT, CDR2 YYEEEE. The chain's CDR3 is CASSLGTSETQYF. CDR3 coding DNA: TGTGCCAGCAGCTTGGGAACTTCAGAGACCCAGTACTTC.

The gene calls are TRBV5-1 and TRBJ2-1, with 15 bases identical to TRBD2. The CDR3 is made up of 20 amino acids. V was clipped by 0 bases and J by 5 bases; unmatched bases: 12. Germline assignment: CDR1 SGHRS and CDR2 YFSETQ. The DNA for the CDR3 is TGCGCCAGCAGCTTGGCCTTGGCAGGGGGACTAGCGGGGGGTGACAATGAGCAGTTCTTC. The encoded protein is CASSLALAGGLAGGDNEQFF.

The chain uses TRBV20-1 and TRBJ1-1; tentatively, D is TRBD1 (5 bases). Germline CDR1 DFQATT, CDR2 SNEGSKA (reference sequence). The CDR3 sequence is 10 residues long. CDR3 DNA: TGCAGCCCTCAAGGGCAGGGAGCTTTCTTT. Its protein product is CSPQGQGAFF.

The chain employs TRBV10-3 and TRBJ2-7, with a possible D match to TRBD1 (5 bases). Trimming cost V 7 bases and J 0 bases, with 10 bases left between them. Per the germline V gene, CDR1 is ENHRY and CDR2 is SYGVKD. This CDR3 contains 13 residues. DNA for the CDR3: TGTGCCATCACCTCAGACAGCTCCTACGAGCAGTACTTC. This codes for CAITSDSSYEQYF.

This rearrangement joins TRBV6-4 to TRBJ2-6; 9 bases are a match to TRBD1. The V segment lost 6 bases and the J segment 1 base; nucleotides outside the gene matches: 4. The V gene's germline CDR1 is MRHNA and CDR2 SNTAGT. The CDR3 is 16 residues long. Here the CDR3 reads CASSAGTGSGANVLTF. CDR3 in DNA: TGTGCCAGCAGCGCCGGGACAGGGTCTGGGGCCAACGTCCTGACTTTC.

This chain links TRBV4-3 with TRBJ1-1, with D uncertain. There are 13 residues in the CDR3. Trimming left V 2 bases short and J 4 bases short, with 8 bases between. Germline V gene lookup returns CDR1 LGHNA and CDR2 YSLEER. CDR3 sequence (DNA): TGCGCCAGCAGCCAAAGTGCGGGCACTGAAGCTTTCTTT. It encodes CASSQSAGTEAFF.

The rearrangement joins TRBV27 to TRBJ2-3; 8 bases align to TRBD1. V lost 6 bases and J lost 4; bases outside the gene matches: 6. Germline V gene lookup returns CDR1 MNHEY and CDR2 SMNVEV (reference sequence). The length of the CDR3 is 14 residues. The DNA of the CDR3 is TGTGCCAGCAGGGCAGGGGGCATGGCAGATACGCAGTATTTT. Translated, it gives CASRAGGMADTQYF.

This rearrangement joins TRBV18 to TRBJ2-1, with 9 bases identical to TRBD1. Trimming removed 4 bases from V and 4 bases from J; junction bases left unmatched: 5. The CDR3 loop spans 15 amino acids. CDR1 and CDR2 from the germline V gene are KGHSH and LQKENI. CDR3 residues: CASSRGQGRYNEQFF. CDR3 sequence (DNA): TGTGCCAGCTCACGAGGACAGGGGAGATACAATGAGCAGTTCTTC. Based on the CDR3 plus reference TRBV18 and TRBJ2-1, the full variable domain is NAGVMQNPRHLVRRRGQEARLRCSPMKGHSHVYWYRQLPEEGLKFMVYLQKENIIDESGMPKERFSAEFPKEGPSILRIQQVVRGDSAAYFCASSRGQGRYNEQFFGPGTRLTVL.

V and J are TRBV29-1 and TRBJ2-1; TRBD1 matches 11 bases. The V gene's germline CDR1 is SQVTM and CDR2 ANQGSEA. V lost 6 bases, J lost 0 bases, and 7 bases stayed unmatched. The CDR3 is 16 residues long. The DNA for the CDR3 is TGCAGCGTCGACCGGGACAGGGGGGTCTCCTACAATGAGCAGTTCTTC. Translating gives CSVDRDRGVSYNEQFF.

The CDR3 protein is CASSQDPSGVAKNIQYF. CDR3 in DNA: TGCGCCAGCAGCCAAGACCCTAGCGGAGTAGCCAAAAACATTCAGTACTTC. The J gene is TRBJ2-4, the V gene TRBV4-1; 7 nucleotides agree with TRBD2. This CDR3 contains 17 residues. Trimming cost V 0 bases and J 0 bases; bases outside gene matches: 5. CDR1 is MGHRA, CDR2 YSYEKL, per germline.

This chain connects TRBV9 to TRBJ2-5, with D possibly being TRBD2 (5 bases). The CDR3 sequence is 14 residues long. Germline assignment: CDR1 SGDLS and CDR2 YYNGEE. The V gene lost 0 bases and the J gene lost 5 bases, with 11 bases spanning the gap. The CDR3 reads CASSVGTSGETQYF. CDR3 coding DNA: TGTGCCAGCAGCGTAGGGACTTCGGGGGAGACCCAGTACTTC.